These T cell receptor beta chains were read from a single sample in a study of T cells in Graves' hyperthyroidism and ophthalmopathy. TCRdb passed the multiplex PCR reads through MiXCR, listing each CDR3 protein once. The sample contains roughly 710,000 distinct CDR3 sequences, about 35% of which appear only once. Sequencing was done on a sample of blood. These receptors all come from a woman in her forties with Graves' hyperthyroidism. CDR3s leave out the opening cysteine and the closing phenylalanine or tryptophan. Each record gives: clone size, D gene, V gene, CDR3 protein. D genes are given only for firm matches. Size tells how often a clone was seen (once, few, many) or the class of an expanded clone, and some rows leave it out.

>.|TRBD1|TRBV7-3
ASSQDHPGQGLETQY
>few|TRBD1|TRBV6-5
ASSFGQGCEQY
>.|.|TRBV6-4
ASSHRAPGNTIY
>.|TRBD1|TRBV10-3
AISESNFPRDRGVHEQY
>.|.|TRBV4-1
ASSQGFSQPQH
>.|TRBD2|TRBV29-1
SVVAGGLYNEQF
>.|TRBD1|TRBV25-1
ASSDYTGTDSPLH
>few|.|TRBV7-9
ASSRNHQETQY
>.|.|TRBV12-3/TRBV12-4
ASSFGQRGETQY
>.|TRBD1|TRBV6-5
ASRPVTGMNTEAF
>many|.|TRBV6-5
ASSYDSSYEQY
>many|.|TRBV14
ASRLGGAKVEAF
>.|.|TRBV20-1
SARAWTGGQQETQY
>few|.|TRBV7-9
ASSLPLHHGSEKLF
>many|.|TRBV28
ASSFGVSNQPQH
>many|.|TRBV10-3
AISGSRGTEGKLF
>few|.|TRBV18
ASSPPDNYGYT
>.|.|TRBV10-3
AISGTDQPQY
>.|TRBD1|TRBV10-3
AISTDRVNSPLH
>few|.|TRBV7-8
ASSPSRQSYEAF
>.|TRBD2|TRBV4-3
ASSQNIVRRGDEQY
>few|.|TRBV10-2
ASMDGATEAF
>few|.|TRBV19
ASSILFPQGLDPNGYT
>many|.|TRBV2
ASARSSYNSPLH
>.|TRBD2|TRBV10-3
AISGASGVVSSYNEQF
>many|.|TRBV10-1
ASSDESGPMNTEAF
>.|TRBD2|TRBV12-3/TRBV12-4
ASRGTSGGPETQY
>many|.|TRBV2
ASSLRPVQSDPLH
>.|.|TRBV12-3/TRBV12-4
ASNSGGPAELF
>few|.|TRBV5-4
ASSLDASYEQY
>.|.|TRBV29-1
SVEVGDNSPLH
>few|.|TRBV11-1
ASSAQSNLNTEAF
>many|.|TRBV24-1
ATSDLKISGANVLT
>many|.|TRBV9
ASSVGFEVNSNQPQH
>few|TRBD1|TRBV12-3/TRBV12-4
ASSLVQGGNGELF
>few|.|TRBV6-1
ASSYVSSGSPLH
>few|.|TRBV29-1
SVDKQPNYGYT
>few|.|TRBV2
ASSSGSYDRAPSYEQY
>few|.|TRBV6-1
ASSYDWTYQPQH
>many|TRBD2|TRBV12-3/TRBV12-4
ASSQGTSGLQETQY
>.|.|TRBV20-1
SARDQWADYSNQPQH
>many|TRBD2|TRBV4-2
ASSQDRTSATYEQY
>.|.|TRBV13
ASSLGGWGTNRPQH
>.|.|TRBV15
ATSRGRQGNTEAF
>once|.|TRBV20-1
SARDLSITDTQY
>many|.|TRBV4-3
ASSQSDGNQPQH
>many|.|TRBV20-1
SASGTGTEVETQY
>.|.|TRBV12-3/TRBV12-4
ASSFPPNPAY